Presented here are 5 T cell receptor beta chains from one specimen sequenced in a study of T cell responses to AZD1222 COVID-19 vaccine. Clones were read by immunoSEQ multiplex PCR, and TCRdb kept only the in-frame ones, dropping some. This table has approximately 100,000 clones, about 88% appearing once. The specimen comprised peripheral blood, sampled on day 0 of AZD1222 vaccination. Source of these receptors: an adult in good health.

V usage is TRBV19 and J usage is TRBJ2-2, with 10 bases aligning to TRBD1. The CDR3 covers 16 residues. V trimming: 7 bases; J trimming: 5 bases; junction bases outside the gene matches: 10. The germline gives CDR1 LNHDA, CDR2 SQIVND (reference sequence). The CDR3 DNA reads TGTGCCAGTACGCGGCGACAGGGGGCGCGAACCGGGGAGCTGTTTTTT. Translated, it gives CASTRRQGARTGELFF. Together with reference TRBV19 and TRBJ2-2, the CDR3 gives the full variable domain: DGGITQSPKYLFRKEGQNVTLSCEQNLNHDAMYWYRQDPGQGLRLIYYSQIVNDFQKGDIAEGYSVSREKKESFPLTVTSAQKNPTAFYLCASTRRQGARTGELFFGEGSRLTVL.

The rearrangement links TRBV5-6 to TRBJ1-1, with unresolved D. Between the trimmed V and J ends, which lost 7 bases and 3 bases, there was a span of 19 bases. Germline assignment: CDR1 SGHDT and CDR2 YYEEEE. This CDR3 is built from 15 residues. The CDR3 loop is CASSWAAGVDTEAFF. CDR3 nucleotides: TGTGCCAGCTCCTGGGCGGCCGGGGTTGACACTGAAGCTTTCTTT.

This chain links TRBV7-2 with TRBJ2-2; D may be TRBD1 (6 bases). Per germline, CDR1 SGHTA and CDR2 FQGNSA. Trimming left V 5 bases short and J 5 bases short, with 15 bases between. This CDR3 spans 15 amino acids. In nucleotides, the CDR3 is TGTGCCAGCAGCCCATTGAGGACAGCGACCGGGGAGCTGTTTTTT. Translating it yields CASSPLRTATGELFF.

The chain has TRBV6-5 and TRBJ1-1, with D tentatively TRBD1 (6 bases). Deletions cut 0 bases from V and 1 base from J, with 9 bases between. CDR1 is MNHEY, CDR2 SVGAGI, per germline. The CDR3 runs 15 residues. CDR3 in DNA: TGTGCCAGCAGTTACTCCCCAGGGGAGAACACTGAAGCTTTCTTT. Translating gives CASSYSPGENTEAFF.

The V gene is TRBV18, the J gene TRBJ1-4, with 9 bases that match TRBD1. Germline values: CDR1 KGHSH, CDR2 LQKENI. CDR3 length: 13 amino acids. V lost 3 bases to trimming and J lost 7 bases; unmatched junction nucleotides: 0. The CDR3 region has the DNA TGTGCCAGCTCACCGGGACAGGGTGAAAAACTGTTTTTT. Translated: CASSPGQGEKLFF.